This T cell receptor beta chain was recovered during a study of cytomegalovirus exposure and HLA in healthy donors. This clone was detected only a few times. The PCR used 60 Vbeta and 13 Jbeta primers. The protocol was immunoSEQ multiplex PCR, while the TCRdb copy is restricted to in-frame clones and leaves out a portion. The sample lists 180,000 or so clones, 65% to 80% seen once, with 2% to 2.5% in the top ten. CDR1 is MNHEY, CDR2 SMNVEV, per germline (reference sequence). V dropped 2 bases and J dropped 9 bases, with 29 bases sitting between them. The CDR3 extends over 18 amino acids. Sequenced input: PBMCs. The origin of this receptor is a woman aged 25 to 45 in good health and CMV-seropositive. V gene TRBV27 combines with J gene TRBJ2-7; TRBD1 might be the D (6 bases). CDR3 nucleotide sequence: TGTGCCAGCAGTTTACGTGTGACAGGAGATTTCGGGCCGGAGGCGCAGTACTTC. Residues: CASSLRVTGDFGPEAQYF.